This TCR beta chain originates from a study of identical twins. This clonotype was picked up a small number of times. cDNA carried unique molecular identifiers, and a universal primer site was added by template switching. TCRdb reprocessed the 5' RACE reads via MiXCR and lists one record per CDR3 protein. The sample carries approximately 530,000 distinct CDR3 sequences, 20% to 25% recorded once. The germline V gene encodes CDR1 DFQATT and CDR2 SNEGSKA (reference sequence). CDR3 size: 15 residues. V was clipped by 5 bases and J by 5 bases; unmatched bases: 8. The sample was also reused in another study, on yellow fever vaccine responses in identical twins.

This receptor was obtained from a woman aged 18-29 years in good health. The specimen sequenced was CD4+ T cells sorted from blood. J is TRBJ2-1 and V is TRBV20-1; 11 bases are shared with TRBD2. The CDR3 is CSARNSGRVNNEQFF. The DNA of the CDR3 is TGCAGTGCTCGGAATAGCGGGAGGGTAAACAATGAGCAGTTCTTC.